This T cell receptor (beta chain) came from a study of T-cell reconstitution after alpha-beta-depleted transplantation in children. V lost 5 bases to trimming and J lost 3 bases; unmatched junction nucleotides: 11. Per germline, CDR1 SGHAT and CDR2 FQNNGV. The CDR3 is 17 amino acids. The TCRbeta library incorporated unique molecular identifiers. TCRdb re-called the PCR reads through MiXCR, storing one row per CDR3 protein. The top ten hold approximately 7.6% of the sample, which has about 300,000 distinct CDR3 sequences, around 9.1% seen once. This material consisted of PBMCs, taken before TCRalphabeta/CD19-depleted stem cell transplant. This receptor was obtained from a boy less than two years old with acute myeloid leukemia, due to receive a stem cell transplant. The gene calls are TRBV11-2 and TRBJ2-7; 12 nucleotides line up with TRBD2. The CDR3 DNA is TGTGCCAGCAGCGCCGTTTGGGGACTAGCGGGCCGCTACGAGCAGTACTTC. As protein: CASSAVWGLAGRYEQYF. Looking up the rest from reference TRBV11-2 and TRBJ2-7 gives the full variable domain: EAGVAQSPRYKIIEKRQSVAFWCNPISGHATLYWYQQILGQGPKLLIQFQNNGVVDDSQLPKDRFSAERLKGVDSTLKIQPAKLEDSAVYLCASSAVWGLAGRYEQYFGPGTRLTVT.